The T cell receptor (beta chain) described here comes from a study of blood T cell repertoires in COVID-19. The overall study: Sites in the United States, Italy and Spain provided acute and convalescent COVID-19 samples. PBMCs, B-cell-depleted T cells, or T cells were the source of the cDNA or gDNA that made up the material.

The CDR3 is 18 residues long. Germline loops: CDR1 MDHEN, CDR2 SYDVKM. Trimming removed 4 bases from V and 0 bases from J; junction bases left unmatched: 11. Authors' analysis steps: Amplification with reference gene primers provided the estimates of nucleated cell counts. Some clones are missing from TCRdb's copy, which holds only in-frame ones; the method was immunoSEQ multiplex PCR. V, J and clone size are taken as reported in that table, and D and trimming were inferred from the DNA itself. The data show about 200,000 clones, with 92% seen just once and 1% to 1.5% held by the top ten. This sequence was found in a man aged 30 to 39 with acute or convalescent COVID-19. This sequence joins TRBV28 and TRBJ2-3, with 9 bases aligning to TRBD2. The specimen sequenced was peripheral blood. The CDR3 loop is CASSSLAGVLRSTDTQYF. The CDR3, as DNA: TGTGCCAGCAGTTCCTTAGCGGGAGTTCTGCGAAGCACAGATACGCAGTATTTT.